This TCR beta chain comes out of a study of T cell responses to AZD1222 COVID-19 vaccine. Whole-study context: The analysis combined second doses at about 4 or about 12 weeks.

Using immunoSEQ multiplex PCR, the repertoire was profiled, and TCRdb retains in-frame clones only, with some absent. The profile shows some 140,000 clones, roughly 93% of them singletons. Trimming left V 1 base short and J 3 bases short, with 9 bases between. CDR1 is SGHDN and CDR2 is FVKESK in the germline V gene. The CDR3 is made up of 14 amino acids. Study observations and caveats: White British ancestry dominated among donors, who included more females, and clonal diversity was possibly underestimated. Of spike-specific TCRs, nearly half reportedly target regions left unmutated in variants.

In this sample, this clone turned up once. No antigen is known for it. J is TRBJ1-1 and V is TRBV14; D unclear. The specimen comprised peripheral blood, sampled on day 0 of AZD1222 vaccination. The receptor was derived from an adult in good health. CDR3 sequence reads: CASSQVNWDTEAFF. CDR3 nucleotide sequence: TGTGCCAGCAGCCAAGTGAATTGGGACACTGAAGCTTTCTTT.